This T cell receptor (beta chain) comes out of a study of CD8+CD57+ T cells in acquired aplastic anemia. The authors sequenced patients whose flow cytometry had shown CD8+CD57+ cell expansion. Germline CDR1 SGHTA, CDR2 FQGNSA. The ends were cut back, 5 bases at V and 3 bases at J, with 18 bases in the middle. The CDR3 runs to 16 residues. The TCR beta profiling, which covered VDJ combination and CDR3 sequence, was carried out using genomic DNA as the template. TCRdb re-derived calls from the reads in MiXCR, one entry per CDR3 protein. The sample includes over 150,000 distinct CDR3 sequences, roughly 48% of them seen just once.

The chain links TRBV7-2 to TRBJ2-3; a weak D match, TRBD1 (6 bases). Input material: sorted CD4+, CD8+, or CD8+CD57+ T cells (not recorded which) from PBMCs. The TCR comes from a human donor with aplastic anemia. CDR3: CASSKQTDSRTDTQYF. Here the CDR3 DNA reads TGTGCCAGCAGCAAACAGACGGACAGCCGAACAGATACGCAGTATTTT. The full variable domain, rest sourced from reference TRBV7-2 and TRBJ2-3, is GAGVSQSPSNKVTEKGKDVELRCDPISGHTALYWYRQSLGQGLEFLIYFQGNSAPDKSGLPSDRFSAERTGGSVSTLTIQRTQQEDSAVYLCASSKQTDSRTDTQYFGPGTRLTVL.